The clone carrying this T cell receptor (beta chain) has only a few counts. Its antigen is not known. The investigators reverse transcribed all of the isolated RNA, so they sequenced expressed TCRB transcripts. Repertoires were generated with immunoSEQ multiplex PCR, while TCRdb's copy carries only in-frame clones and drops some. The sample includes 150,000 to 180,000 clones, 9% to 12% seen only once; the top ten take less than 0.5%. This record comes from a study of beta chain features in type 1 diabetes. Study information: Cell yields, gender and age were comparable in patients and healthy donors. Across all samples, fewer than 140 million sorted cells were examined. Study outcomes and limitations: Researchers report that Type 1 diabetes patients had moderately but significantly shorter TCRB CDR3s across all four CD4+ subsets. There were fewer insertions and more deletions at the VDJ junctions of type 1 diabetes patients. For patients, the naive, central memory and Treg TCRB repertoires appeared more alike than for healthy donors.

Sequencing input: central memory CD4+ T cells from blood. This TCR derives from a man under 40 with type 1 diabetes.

The CDR3: CSVEDQHGSGSYEQYF. The CDR3 DNA sequence: TGCAGCGTTGAAGATCAACACGGTAGCGGGAGCTACGAGCAGTACTTC. J is TRBJ2-7 and V is TRBV29-1; 9 nucleotides match TRBD2. Germline CDR1 is SQVTM and CDR2 is ANQGSEA. V lost 0 bases to trimming and J lost 3 bases; unmatched junction nucleotides: 9. The CDR3 is 16 residues long.